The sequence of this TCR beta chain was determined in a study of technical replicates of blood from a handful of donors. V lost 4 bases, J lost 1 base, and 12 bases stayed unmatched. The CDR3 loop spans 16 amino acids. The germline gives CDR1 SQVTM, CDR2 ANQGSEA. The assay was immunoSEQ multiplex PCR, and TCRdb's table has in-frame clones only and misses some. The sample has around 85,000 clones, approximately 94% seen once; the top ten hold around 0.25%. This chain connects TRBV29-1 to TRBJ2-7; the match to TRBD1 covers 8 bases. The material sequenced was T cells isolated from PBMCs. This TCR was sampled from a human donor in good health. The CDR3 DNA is TGCAGCGTTGCAAAGTCCCCGGGACAGGAGTCCTACGAGCAGTACTTC. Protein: CSVAKSPGQESYEQYF.